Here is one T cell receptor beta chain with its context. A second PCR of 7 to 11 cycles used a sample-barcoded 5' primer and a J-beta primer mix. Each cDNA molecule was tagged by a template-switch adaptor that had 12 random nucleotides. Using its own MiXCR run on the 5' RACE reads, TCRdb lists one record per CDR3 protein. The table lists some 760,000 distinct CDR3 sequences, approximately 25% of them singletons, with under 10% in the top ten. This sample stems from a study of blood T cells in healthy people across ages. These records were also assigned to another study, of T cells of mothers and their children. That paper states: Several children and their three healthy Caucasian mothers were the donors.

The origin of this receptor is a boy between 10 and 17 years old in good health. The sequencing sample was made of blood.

The chain's CDR3 is CASCNGEGVNTEAFF. The DNA for the CDR3 is TGTGCCAGCTGCAACGGGGAGGGAGTGAACACTGAAGCTTTCTTT. The chain has TRBV12-3 or TRBV12-4 and TRBJ1-1; D is ambiguous. V lost 8 bases, J lost 0 bases, and 16 bases lay in between. This CDR3 has 15 amino acids.